One T cell receptor (beta chain) is described in this entry. Its cognate antigen has yet to be identified. Base quality data are lacking; no much larger clone is found one base away. This sample stems from a study of cytomegalovirus exposure and HLA in healthy donors (dated 2017 in TCRdb). Study-wide context: The 500 to 700 repertoires of the first cohort and the roughly 120 validation repertoires were produced on the same platform, according to a later analysis. To predict cytomegalovirus infection status, the study combined high-throughput TCR immunosequencing, statistical association of individual TCRs with disease status, and machine learning. The study aimed to test whether signatures of past pathogen exposure could be identified by cataloging public T cell receptors. Along with the roughly 710-subject first cohort, a separate validation cohort of 120 different subjects was used. On the study overall, not on this receptor specifically: All 120 or so repertoires were used to score co-occurrence in the validation cohort in a later analysis, because that analysis had no HLA typing for the cohort. In vitro tests confirmed that a few of the cytomegalovirus-associated TCR beta chains recognize cytomegalovirus antigens. The authors suggested that the approach could potentially be generalized to other disease states and immunological phenotypes. Cytomegalovirus status was reported to be diagnosed by the classifier with high specificity and sensitivity in both the original and validation cohorts. Across donors, most TCR sequences were observed very rarely, whereas some public TCRs were present in many individuals. The study gave a list of under 200 TCR beta chains associated with cytomegalovirus. A later analysis found that TCRs clustered in the first cohort also tended to co-occur in the roughly 120 validation repertoires, with 94% of cluster scores above 0.

The library was made by the immunoSEQ multiplex PCR assay. From the authors' description of their analysis: To diagnose cytomegalovirus status from the catalog of TCR beta chain sequences, a statistical classification framework was built. TCRdb provides this immuneACCESS table in a form limited to in-frame rearrangements. Some clones are lacking; in checked studies, under half of them reflect an unresolved V gene, and why the rest are absent is not known. D and trimming come from the DNA, and the V and J calls and clone size come from that table. Counted in this sample were around 250,000 clones; 80% to 95% of them appeared once. The ten biggest clones cover approximately 3.1% of the sample. The germline V and J ends show losses of 2 bases and 2 bases respectively, and no gene match explains 7 bases of the junction. CDR1 and CDR2 are drawn from the germline V gene: KGHSH, LQKENI. Its CDR3 holds 18 amino acids, cysteine through phenylalanine. Just the 54-base CDR3 DNA is kept, in frame starting at base 1.

Donors formed part of the validation cohort, which comprised 120 subjects and was distinct from the first cohort of 550 to 850 subjects. Sequencing was performed on PBMCs. This chain joins TRBV18 to TRBJ2-6; 9 of the junction bases match TRBD1. The sequence derives from a woman aged 25 to 45 in good health and CMV-seronegative. The CDR3 in this case is CASSPEQGAATGANVLTF. The nucleotide sequence is TGTGCCAGCTCACCAGAACAGGGGGCGGCAACTGGGGCCAACGTCCTGACTTTC.